This is a list of T cell receptor beta chains from one sample in a study of blood T cell repertoires in COVID-19. Assay used: immunoSEQ multiplex PCR; TCRdb lists only in-frame clones, some missing. The sample comprises 300,000 to 400,000 clones, roughly 90% of which are singletons, and over 0.8% rests with the top ten. The specimen was PBMCs or T cells enriched from blood (not recorded which). All receptors derive from a woman aged 25 to 45 who had recovered from COVID-19. Both conserved end residues are part of each CDR3. Fields, in order: clone size, J gene, V gene, D gene, CDR3 protein, CDR3 DNA. The D gene is left open where the match is weak. Clone size appears in some rows only: once, few, many, or a class for an expanded clone.

clone size: .
J gene: TRBJ2-7
V gene: TRBV19
D gene: .
CDR3 protein: CASSKGKSYEQYF
CDR3 DNA: TGTGCCAGTAGTAAGGGGAAGTCATACGAGCAGTACTTC

clone size: .
J gene: TRBJ2-5
V gene: TRBV5-6
D gene: .
CDR3 protein: CASSPGVIQETQYF
CDR3 DNA: TGTGCCAGCAGCCCGGGGGTCATCCAAGAGACCCAGTACTTC

clone size: .
J gene: TRBJ2-2
V gene: TRBV9
D gene: .
CDR3 protein: CASTREGGPTGELFF
CDR3 DNA: TGTGCCAGCACGAGAGAGGGGGGGCCCACCGGGGAGCTGTTTTTT

clone size: .
J gene: TRBJ2-5
V gene: TRBV9
D gene: .
CDR3 protein: CASSTRVGGQETQYF
CDR3 DNA: TGTGCCAGCAGCACCAGAGTGGGGGGTCAAGAGACCCAGTACTTC

clone size: .
J gene: TRBJ1-1
V gene: TRBV2
D gene: TRBD1
CDR3 protein: CAGGQGNTEAFF
CDR3 DNA: TGTGCCGGAGGACAGGGGAACACTGAAGCTTTCTTT

clone size: .
J gene: TRBJ1-4
V gene: TRBV5-1
D gene: .
CDR3 protein: CASSLGISGGVPNEKLFF
CDR3 DNA: TGCGCCAGCAGCTTGGGAATTTCCGGGGGGGTTCCTAATGAAAAACTGTTTTTT

clone size: .
J gene: TRBJ2-2
V gene: TRBV19
D gene: .
CDR3 protein: CASTARPVNTGELFF
CDR3 DNA: TGTGCCAGTACGGCTAGGCCGGTGAACACCGGGGAGCTGTTTTTT

clone size: .
J gene: TRBJ1-2
V gene: TRBV7-9
D gene: TRBD1
CDR3 protein: CASSLGPTGLDRRDYGYTF
CDR3 DNA: TGTGCCAGCAGCTTAGGGCCGACAGGGTTGGACAGAAGGGACTATGGCTACACCTTC

clone size: .
J gene: TRBJ2-5
V gene: TRBV2
D gene: TRBD2
CDR3 protein: CASSEAAGGGETQYF
CDR3 DNA: TGTGCCAGCAGTGAAGCGGCGGGGGGAGGGGAGACCCAGTACTTC

clone size: .
J gene: TRBJ2-7
V gene: TRBV7-8
D gene: TRBD1
CDR3 protein: CASSVSRDRGYEQYF
CDR3 DNA: TGTGCCAGCAGCGTGAGCCGGGACAGGGGGTACGAGCAGTACTTC

clone size: .
J gene: TRBJ2-7
V gene: TRBV29-1
D gene: .
CDR3 protein: CSVLIGPSYEQYF
CDR3 DNA: TGCAGCGTTCTTATCGGTCCCTCCTACGAGCAGTACTTC

clone size: .
J gene: TRBJ2-7
V gene: TRBV5-6
D gene: .
CDR3 protein: CASSLGQFNAYEQYF
CDR3 DNA: TGTGCCAGCAGCTTGGGGCAGTTTAATGCCTACGAGCAGTACTTC

clone size: .
J gene: TRBJ1-6
V gene: TRBV10-3
D gene: .
CDR3 protein: CAISEANSRVGSPLHF
CDR3 DNA: TGTGCCATCAGTGAGGCGAACTCCAGGGTTGGTTCACCCCTCCACTTT

clone size: .
J gene: TRBJ1-6
V gene: TRBV15
D gene: TRBD1
CDR3 protein: CATSRVAPGQGGYNSPLHF
CDR3 DNA: TGTGCCACCAGCAGAGTAGCCCCGGGACAGGGGGGGTATAATTCACCCCTCCACTTT

clone size: once
J gene: TRBJ1-2
V gene: TRBV30
D gene: TRBD1
CDR3 protein: CAWRHRGSNYGYTF
CDR3 DNA: TGTGCCTGGAGACACAGGGGATCGAACTATGGCTACACCTTC

clone size: .
J gene: TRBJ1-4
V gene: TRBV7-9
D gene: TRBD1
CDR3 protein: CASSSPKRDRGRVREKLFF
CDR3 DNA: TGTGCCAGCAGCTCACCGAAAAGGGACAGGGGGCGCGTCCGTGAAAAACTGTTTTTT

clone size: .
J gene: TRBJ2-5
V gene: TRBV14
D gene: TRBD1
CDR3 protein: CASSQSGGQETQYF
CDR3 DNA: TGTGCCAGCAGCCAATCAGGGGGCCAGGAGACCCAGTACTTC

clone size: .
J gene: TRBJ1-1
V gene: TRBV15
D gene: .
CDR3 protein: CATSRSGGWEDEAFF
CDR3 DNA: TGTGCCACCAGCAGATCCGGAGGGTGGGAGGATGAAGCTTTCTTT

clone size: .
J gene: TRBJ1-5
V gene: TRBV2
D gene: .
CDR3 protein: CASSDGTRQPQHF
CDR3 DNA: TGTGCCAGCAGTGATGGGACACGCCAGCCCCAGCATTTT

clone size: .
J gene: TRBJ1-3
V gene: TRBV11-2
D gene: TRBD1
CDR3 protein: CASSPYGTGGAGNTIYF
CDR3 DNA: TGTGCCAGCAGCCCTTACGGCACAGGGGGTGCTGGAAACACCATATATTTT

clone size: .
J gene: TRBJ1-6
V gene: TRBV6-5
D gene: .
CDR3 protein: CASSYSQGRDSPLHF
CDR3 DNA: TGTGCCAGCAGTTACTCACAGGGCCGGGATTCACCCCTCCACTTT

clone size: .
J gene: TRBJ1-4
V gene: TRBV9
D gene: .
CDR3 protein: CASSATNTNEKLFF
CDR3 DNA: TGTGCCAGCAGCGCGACAAATACTAATGAAAAACTGTTTTTT

clone size: .
J gene: TRBJ1-5
V gene: TRBV7-2
D gene: TRBD1
CDR3 protein: CASSLDRGGQPQHF
CDR3 DNA: TGTGCCAGCAGCCTCGACAGGGGAGGTCAGCCCCAGCATTTT

clone size: .
J gene: TRBJ2-3
V gene: TRBV28
D gene: .
CDR3 protein: CASSLDRPLFGDTQYF
CDR3 DNA: TGTGCCAGCAGTTTGGATCGCCCCCTATTCGGGGATACGCAGTATTTT

clone size: .
J gene: TRBJ1-2
V gene: TRBV7-8
D gene: .
CDR3 protein: CASSARLSYGYTF
CDR3 DNA: TGTGCCAGCAGCGCCCGACTTTCCTATGGCTACACCTTC

clone size: .
J gene: TRBJ1-6
V gene: TRBV10-2
D gene: TRBD1
CDR3 protein: CASKMDRASPLHF
CDR3 DNA: TGCGCCAGCAAGATGGACAGGGCCTCACCCCTCCACTTT

clone size: once
J gene: TRBJ1-5
V gene: TRBV6-1
D gene: TRBD1
CDR3 protein: CASSERGQPSNQPQHF
CDR3 DNA: TGTGCCAGCAGTGAGCGGGGACAGCCTAGCAATCAGCCCCAGCATTTT

clone size: .
J gene: TRBJ2-3
V gene: TRBV27
D gene: TRBD2
CDR3 protein: CASSLTPPSGGAADTQYF
CDR3 DNA: TGTGCCAGCAGTTTAACCCCCCCTAGCGGGGGGGCCGCAGATACGCAGTATTTT

clone size: .
J gene: TRBJ1-4
V gene: TRBV10-2
D gene: .
CDR3 protein: CASSGDSLNEKLFF
CDR3 DNA: TGCGCCAGCAGTGGAGACAGCCTTAATGAAAAACTGTTTTTT

clone size: once
J gene: TRBJ2-2
V gene: TRBV7-8
D gene: TRBD1
CDR3 protein: CASSFPDRDRINTGELFF
CDR3 DNA: TGTGCCAGCAGCTTCCCGGATAGGGACAGGATAAACACCGGGGAGCTGTTTTTT

clone size: .
J gene: TRBJ1-3
V gene: TRBV19
D gene: TRBD1
CDR3 protein: CASTRVGTGGTGNTIYF
CDR3 DNA: TGTGCCAGTACCAGAGTGGGGACAGGGGGAACTGGAAACACCATATATTTT

clone size: .
J gene: TRBJ2-7
V gene: TRBV7-8
D gene: TRBD1
CDR3 protein: CASSLPGTGSYEQYF
CDR3 DNA: TGTGCCAGCAGCCTCCCCGGGACAGGGTCCTACGAGCAGTACTTC

clone size: .
J gene: TRBJ1-2
V gene: TRBV28
D gene: .
CDR3 protein: CASSLLEGYTF
CDR3 DNA: TGTGCCAGCAGTTTGCTAGAAGGCTACACCTTC

clone size: few
J gene: TRBJ2-6
V gene: TRBV2
D gene: TRBD1
CDR3 protein: CASSEQGARSGANVLTF
CDR3 DNA: TGTGCCAGCAGTGAACAGGGGGCGCGGTCTGGGGCCAACGTCCTGACTTTC

clone size: .
J gene: TRBJ2-3
V gene: TRBV4-2
D gene: TRBD1
CDR3 protein: CASSQPPLRTGGLKGTDTQYF
CDR3 DNA: TGTGCCAGCAGCCAACCCCCGTTAAGGACAGGGGGATTAAAGGGCACAGATACGCAGTATTTT

clone size: .
J gene: TRBJ2-7
V gene: TRBV27
D gene: .
CDR3 protein: CASSQRWGGRDEQYF
CDR3 DNA: TGTGCCAGCAGTCAGCGTTGGGGGGGCCGGGACGAGCAGTACTTC

clone size: .
J gene: TRBJ1-3
V gene: TRBV18
D gene: TRBD1
CDR3 protein: CASSHPGTGENTIYF
CDR3 DNA: TGTGCCAGCTCACACCCCGGGACAGGGGAGAACACCATATATTTT

clone size: few
J gene: TRBJ1-4
V gene: TRBV5-6
D gene: .
CDR3 protein: CASRGQLNEKLFF
CDR3 DNA: TGTGCCAGCAGAGGACAGCTTAATGAAAAACTGTTTTTT

clone size: .
J gene: TRBJ1-6
V gene: TRBV2
D gene: TRBD1
CDR3 protein: CASRARTGENSPLHF
CDR3 DNA: TGTGCCAGCAGGGCGAGGACAGGGGAGAATTCACCCCTCCACTTT

clone size: .
J gene: TRBJ1-3
V gene: TRBV9
D gene: .
CDR3 protein: CASSVVGGGNIIYF
CDR3 DNA: TGTGCCAGCAGCGTAGTAGGTGGCGGAAACATCATATATTTT

clone size: .
J gene: TRBJ2-1
V gene: TRBV19
D gene: .
CDR3 protein: CASSTGNLYNEQFF
CDR3 DNA: TGTGCCAGTAGTACGGGGAATTTGTACAATGAGCAGTTCTTC

clone size: .
J gene: TRBJ1-1
V gene: TRBV11-2
D gene: .
CDR3 protein: CASTYGQSNTEAFF
CDR3 DNA: TGTGCCAGCACGTATGGACAGTCGAACACTGAAGCTTTCTTT

clone size: .
J gene: TRBJ1-4
V gene: TRBV6-5
D gene: TRBD1
CDR3 protein: CASSFRGRTNEKLFF
CDR3 DNA: TGTGCCAGCAGCTTCAGGGGGCGGACTAATGAAAAACTGTTTTTT

clone size: .
J gene: TRBJ2-2
V gene: TRBV19
D gene: TRBD1
CDR3 protein: CASSISQGAKNTGELFF
CDR3 DNA: TGTGCCAGTAGTATAAGTCAGGGGGCCAAGAACACCGGGGAGCTGTTTTTT

clone size: .
J gene: TRBJ2-1
V gene: TRBV7-9
D gene: TRBD1
CDR3 protein: CASSSPGQPNEQFF
CDR3 DNA: TGTGCCAGCAGCTCACCGGGACAGCCCAATGAGCAGTTCTTC

clone size: .
J gene: TRBJ1-1
V gene: TRBV28
D gene: .
CDR3 protein: CASSPLPTEAFF
CDR3 DNA: TGTGCCAGCAGTCCCCTCCCCACTGAAGCTTTCTTT

clone size: .
J gene: TRBJ1-5
V gene: TRBV27
D gene: TRBD1
CDR3 protein: CASSPWTLSGGPQHF
CDR3 DNA: TGTGCCAGCAGTCCATGGACTTTATCAGGGGGGCCCCAGCATTTT

clone size: .
J gene: TRBJ1-2
V gene: TRBV27
D gene: TRBD1
CDR3 protein: CASSLKGTDLYGYTF
CDR3 DNA: TGTGCCAGCAGTTTAAAGGGGACAGACCTCTATGGCTACACCTTC

clone size: .
J gene: TRBJ1-6
V gene: TRBV30
D gene: TRBD1
CDR3 protein: CAWRTGGNTPLHF
CDR3 DNA: TGTGCCTGGAGGACAGGGGGCAACACACCCCTCCACTTT

clone size: .
J gene: TRBJ1-1
V gene: TRBV27
D gene: .
CDR3 protein: CASSWTPMNTEAFF
CDR3 DNA: TGTGCCAGCAGTTGGACACCTATGAACACTGAAGCTTTCTTT

clone size: .
J gene: TRBJ2-7
V gene: TRBV27
D gene: .
CDR3 protein: CASSLGSGPYEQYF
CDR3 DNA: TGTGCCAGCAGTTTAGGCAGCGGGCCTTACGAGCAGTACTTC

clone size: .
J gene: TRBJ2-2
V gene: TRBV29-1
D gene: TRBD2
CDR3 protein: CSARGVAGDANTGELFF
CDR3 DNA: TGCAGCGCCCGAGGGGTAGCGGGGGATGCGAACACCGGGGAGCTGTTTTTT

clone size: .
J gene: TRBJ2-6
V gene: TRBV19
D gene: .
CDR3 protein: CASSIGGLQSGANVLTF
CDR3 DNA: TGTGCCAGTAGTATAGGGGGACTCCAGTCTGGGGCCAACGTCCTGACTTTC

clone size: many
J gene: TRBJ2-7
V gene: TRBV9
D gene: TRBD1
CDR3 protein: CASSPRPGQGTYEQYF
CDR3 DNA: TGTGCCAGCAGCCCGCGACCGGGACAGGGGACCTACGAGCAGTACTTC